These 23 T cell receptor beta chains were all obtained from the same sample, sequenced in a study of cytomegalovirus exposure and HLA in healthy donors. PCR used 60 Vbeta primers and 13 Jbeta primers. Data came from immunoSEQ multiplex PCR; TCRdb stores just in-frame clones and leaves some out. Of approximately 110,000 clones listed, over 60% were seen once; the top ten hold about 8.6%. The sequenced sample consisted of PBMCs. These receptors originate from a man younger than 30 in good health and CMV-seropositive.

In regard to this clone: At the DNA level, this CDR3 is encoded by other sequences in the same sample as well. V usage is TRBV30 and J usage is TRBJ2-5; possibly TRBD2 for D (6 bases). This CDR3 contains 12 residues. Deletions cut 3 bases from V and 5 bases from J, with 10 bases between. CDR1 GTSNPN and CDR2 SVGIG come from the germline V gene (reference sequence). CDR3 nucleotide sequence: TGTGCCTGGAGGGCAGGGAGGGAGACCCAGTACTTC. This codes for CAWRAGRETQYF.

With respect to this clone: The junction departs from the called germline gene at one end, perhaps through a read error. The J gene is TRBJ2-1, the V gene TRBV19; 11 bases are a match to TRBD2. The length of the CDR3 is 15 residues. Germline assignment: CDR1 LNHDA and CDR2 SQIVND (reference sequence). The CDR3 sequence: CASRIAGGPGNEQFF. In DNA form, the CDR3 reads TGTGCCAGTAGAATAGCGGGGGGGCCGGGCAATGAGCAGTTCTTC.

This clone was recorded only once. This sequence joins TRBV5-1 and TRBJ1-6; the D gene is possibly TRBD1 (6 bases). The V and J ends lost 4 bases and 10 bases respectively, with 24 bases between them. The germline gives CDR1 SGHRS, CDR2 YFSETQ. CDR3 length: 17 residues. The CDR3 region is CASSPAPSQGRLSPLHF. In nucleotides, the CDR3 is TGCGCCAGCAGCCCGGCCCCCTCACAGGGTCGGTTGTCACCCCTCCACTTT. The full variable domain, in which reference TRBV5-1 and TRBJ1-6 provide the parts outside the CDR3, is KAGVTQTPRYLIKTRGQQVTLSCSPISGHRSVSWYQQTPGQGLQFLFEYFSETQRNKGNFPGRFSGRQFSNSRSEMNVSTLELGDSALYLCASSPAPSQGRLSPLHFGNGTRLTVT.

A few counts support this clone. The chain joins TRBV6-5 to TRBJ2-7, with 7 bases matching TRBD1. This CDR3 has 15 residues. Germline assignment: CDR1 MNHEY and CDR2 SVGAGI. Trimming cost V 6 bases and J 4 bases; bases outside gene matches: 12. The CDR3 reads CASSPYRGDAYEQYV. As DNA, the CDR3 is TGTGCCAGCAGCCCTTACAGGGGTGATGCGTACGAGCAGTACGTC.

This clone was detected only a few times. The chain combines TRBV5-4 with TRBJ2-2; 10 nucleotides align to TRBD2. The CDR3 length is 15 residues. Germline lookup yields CDR1 SGHNT and CDR2 YYREEE (reference sequence). Unmatched junction bases numbered 7, after V lost 4 bases and J lost 7 bases. The CDR3 bases are TGTGCCAGCAGCCCTACGGCTAGCGGGGGCGGGGAGCTGTTTTTT. It is translated as CASSPTASGGGELFF.

The genes are TRBV10-2 and TRBJ2-3, with 8 bases that match TRBD2. Germline trimming cut 3 bases from V and 2 bases from J; bases unmatched to any gene: 19. This CDR3 comprises 20 residues. Germline-derived CDR1 and CDR2 are WSHSY and SAAADI. CDR3 residues: CASSDPYTGVLAGPTDTQYF. CDR3 in DNA: TGCGCCAGCAGTGATCCCTACACGGGTGTGTTAGCGGGGCCCACAGATACGCAGTATTTT.

V usage is TRBV19 and J usage is TRBJ2-7, with 10 bases aligning to TRBD2. J was trimmed by 2 bases and V by 6 bases; bases with no gene match: 7. Germline-derived CDR1 and CDR2 are LNHDA and SQIVND (reference sequence). The CDR3 runs to 15 residues. In DNA, the CDR3 is TGTGCCAGTAGGAGTCTAGCGGGAGACCCCTACGAGCAGTACTTC. It yields the protein CASRSLAGDPYEQYF.

The chain combines TRBV5-5 with TRBJ2-2, with 8 bases matching TRBD1. There are 18 residues in the CDR3. In germline, CDR1 is SGHKS, CDR2 YYEKEE (reference sequence). V lost 3 bases, J lost 3 bases, and 13 bases stayed unmatched. The CDR3 loop is CASSSHLDRALDTGELFF. DNA for the CDR3: TGTGCCAGCAGCTCGCACCTGGACAGGGCCCTGGACACCGGGGAGCTGTTTTTT.

The chain recombines TRBV29-1 with TRBJ2-7, with D perhaps TRBD1 (6 bases). Between the trimmed V and J ends, which lost 7 bases and 6 bases, there was a span of 13 bases. CDR3 length equals 11 residues. Germline CDR1 is SQVTM and CDR2 is ANQGSEA. Here the CDR3 DNA reads TGCAGCGCAGGAACAGGGACCGAGCAGTACGTC. Its protein is CSAGTGTEQYV.

This clone was counted only a few times. V usage is TRBV29-1 and J usage is TRBJ1-2; weak D call: TRBD1 (5 bases). The CDR3 is made up of 16 amino acids. CDR1 is SQVTM and CDR2 is ANQGSEA in the germline V gene. V gave up 7 bases and J gave up 1 base, with 22 bases separating them. CDR3 DNA sequence: TGCAGCGCGCGGGGGGGGAACAGACCGGATAACTATGGCTACACCTTC. Its translation is CSARGGNRPDNYGYTF.

The J gene is TRBJ1-1, the V gene TRBV28; the D gene is possibly TRBD1 (6 bases). Germline V gene lookup returns CDR1 MDHEN and CDR2 SYDVKM. V lost 5 bases and J lost 11, with 15 bases in between. This CDR3 has 12 residues. CDR3 nucleotides: TGTGCCAGCAGTCCAGGGGTAAGACGGGCTTTCTTT. It yields the protein CASSPGVRRAFF.

The V gene is TRBV28, the J gene TRBJ2-2, with a tentative D call TRBD1 (6 bases). The CDR3 covers 15 residues. The V gene lost 6 bases and the J gene lost 5 bases, with 16 bases spanning the gap. The V gene's germline CDR1 is MDHEN and CDR2 SYDVKM. CDR3 nucleotide sequence: TGTGCCAGCAGCCTCTTAGACAGGACTACCGGGGAGCTGTTTTTT. Translated: CASSLLDRTTGELFF.

This sequence joins TRBV20-1 and TRBJ1-2, with D unresolved. The CDR3 runs to 8 residues. Germline CDR1 reads DFQATT; CDR2 reads SNEGSKA (reference sequence). The V gene lost 5 bases and the J gene lost 8 bases, with 3 bases spanning the gap. The CDR3 loop is CSALGYTF. The CDR3 DNA is TGCAGTGCTTTAGGCTACACCTTC.

V is TRBV2 and J is TRBJ1-1; D possibly corresponds to TRBD1 (5 bases). Trimming stripped 6 bases from V and 2 bases from J, with 13 bases between. The CDR3 totals 14 residues. Germline V gene data show CDR1 as SNHLY and CDR2 as FYNNEI. The DNA of the CDR3 is TGTGCCAGCAGCGCTCAGGGACTTAACACTGAAGCTTTCTTT. Translation gives CASSAQGLNTEAFF.

The CDR3 bases are TGCTCTGAAACCGGGACAACTGGGGCCAACGTCCTGACTTTC. Protein: CSETGTTGANVLTF. The genes are TRBV5-1 and TRBJ2-6; D possibly corresponds to TRBD1 (6 bases). Germline V gene sequence: CDR1 SGHRS, CDR2 YFSETQ. CDR3 length equals 14 residues. The variable domain in full, with the rest retrieved from reference TRBV5-1 and TRBJ2-6, is KAGVTQTPRYLIKTRGQQVTLSCSPISGHRSVSWYQQTPGQGLQFLFEYFSETQRNKGNFPGRFSGRQFSNSRSEMNVSTLELGDSALYLCSETGTTGANVLTFGAGSRLTVL.

The sample holds a few counts of this clone. This sequence joins TRBV6-6 and TRBJ2-3; possible D gene TRBD2, 5 bases. With 4 bases removed from V and 6 bases from J, the gap between germline ends came to 11 bases. The CDR3 has 13 residues. CDR1 MNHNY and CDR2 SVGAGI come from the germline V gene (reference sequence). The CDR3 nucleotides are TGTGCCAGCAGTTCCAGCGGCGGGGATACGCAGTATTTT. Translated, it gives CASSSSGGDTQYF.

The chain is built from TRBV11-2 and TRBJ2-1; 14 nucleotides agree with TRBD2. This CDR3 region has 17 residues. Germline V gene data show CDR1 as SGHAT and CDR2 as FQNNGV. V lost 5 bases, J lost 4 bases, and 7 bases stayed unmatched. CDR3 DNA: TGTGCCAGCAGCGCCGGGACTAGCGGGGGATTATACAATGAGCAGTTCTTC. This encodes CASSAGTSGGLYNEQFF.

In this sample, this clone turned up a few times. V usage is TRBV5-6 and J usage is TRBJ2-5; 8 nucleotides line up with TRBD2. The DNA end favors TRBJ2-7, so the J call may be wrong. This CDR3 is built from 18 residues. Germline CDR1 SGHDT, CDR2 YYEEEE. CDR3 region: CASSFRGASGGPYYEQYF. In DNA, the CDR3 is TGTGCCAGCAGCTTCCGAGGAGCATCGGGGGGGCCTTACTACGAGCAGTACTTC.

A remark on this clone: Other DNA sequences in the same sample also yield this CDR3. The J gene is TRBJ2-5, the V gene TRBV2, with TRBD1 matching over 11 bases. The CDR3 contains 18 residues. The germline CDR1 and CDR2 sequences are SNHLY and FYNNEI. V was clipped by 3 bases and J by 4 bases; unmatched bases: 13. Written as DNA, the CDR3 is TGTGCCAGCAGTGATATCTTTGGGACAGGGGGGTTTCGAGAGACCCAGTACTTC. Protein sequence: CASSDIFGTGGFRETQYF.

The chain couples TRBV28 to TRBJ1-2, with 7 positions matching TRBD1. The V gene end was trimmed by 6 bases and the J gene end by 2 bases; junction bases not matched to a gene: 3. The germline V gene has CDR1 MDHEN and CDR2 SYDVKM. The CDR3 runs 13 residues. The CDR3 region is CASSTGQNYGYTF. CDR3 DNA sequence: TGTGCCAGCAGCACGGGACAGAACTATGGCTACACCTTC.

The chain recombines TRBV18 with TRBJ1-1, with D tentatively TRBD1 (6 bases). Germline V gene data show CDR1 as KGHSH and CDR2 as LQKENI. The CDR3 has 16 amino acids. Trimming removed 0 bases at V and 3 bases at J, with 14 bases between. CDR3 region: CASSPPTGNKDTEAFF. DNA of the CDR3: TGTGCCAGCTCACCACCCACAGGGAATAAGGACACTGAAGCTTTCTTT.

The gene calls are TRBV2 and TRBJ2-1; 9 bases map to TRBD2. V dropped 3 bases and J dropped 0; count of bases not matched to a gene: 12. The CDR3 has 19 amino acids. Germline V gene data show CDR1 as SNHLY and CDR2 as FYNNEI. CDR3 protein: CASSESGLAPWSSYNEQFF. CDR3 DNA sequence: TGTGCCAGCAGTGAGTCAGGACTAGCGCCCTGGAGCTCCTACAATGAGCAGTTCTTC.

The chain carries TRBV5-1 and TRBJ1-6; maybe TRBD1 (5 bases). The V and J ends lost 6 bases and 9 bases respectively, with 19 bases between them. Germline V gives CDR1 SGHRS, CDR2 YFSETQ. The CDR3 totals 15 residues. The CDR3, as DNA: TGCGCCAGCACCGTCGAGGCAGGGTTAAGTTCACCCCTCCACTTT. Amino acids: CASTVEAGLSSPLHF.